These 29 T cell receptor beta chains were all obtained from the same sample, sequenced in a study of blood T cell repertoires in COVID-19. Sequenced by immunoSEQ multiplex PCR; TCRdb stores in-frame clones only, minus some. The table lists about 300,000 clones, under 90% of them singletons. The sequencing sample was made of PBMCs or T cells enriched from blood (not recorded which). These receptors were taken from a man aged 30 to 45 who had recovered from COVID-19.

The chain couples TRBV9 to TRBJ2-7; 7 bases map to TRBD1. Per germline, CDR1 SGDLS and CDR2 YYNGEE. CDR3 length: 14 amino acids. V lost 4 bases to trimming and J lost 3 bases; unmatched junction nucleotides: 7. The CDR3 here is CASSPLRDSYEQYF. For the CDR3, the DNA is TGTGCCAGCAGCCCCCTCCGGGACAGCTACGAGCAGTACTTC.

V is TRBV27 and J is TRBJ2-3; D not certain. CDR1 is MNHEY and CDR2 is SMNVEV in the germline V gene (reference sequence). V dropped 4 bases and J dropped 4 bases, with 6 bases sitting between them. CDR3 size: 12 residues. The CDR3 sequence: CASSSYSDTQYF. DNA for the CDR3: TGTGCCAGCAGTTCCTACTCAGATACGCAGTATTTT.

The genes are TRBV7-8 and TRBJ2-5; 7 nucleotides line up with TRBD2. V dropped 5 bases and J dropped 3; count of bases not matched to a gene: 9. The CDR3 contains 15 residues. Per the germline V gene, CDR1 is SGHVS and CDR2 is FQNEAQ. CDR3 DNA sequence: TGTGCCAGCAGCGGTCCAGCTCGGGGGGAAGAGACCCAGTACTTC. Translation: CASSGPARGEETQYF. Supplemented by reference TRBV7-8 and TRBJ2-5, the full variable domain reads GAGVSQSPRYKVAKRGQDVALRCDPISGHVSLFWYQQALGQGPEFLTYFQNEAQLDKSGLPSDRFFAERPEGSVSTLKIQRTQQEDSAVYLCASSGPARGEETQYFGPGTRLLVL.

This clone appeared a single time. V and J are TRBV10-3 and TRBJ2-4; TRBD1 matches at 10 bases. V dropped 5 bases and J dropped 7; count of bases not matched to a gene: 5. The CDR3 is made up of 14 amino acids. Per the germline V gene, CDR1 is ENHRY and CDR2 is SYGVKD. The DNA of the CDR3 is TGTGCCATCAGTCCAGGGGGACAGGGGAACATTCAGTACTTC. Encoded protein: CAISPGGQGNIQYF.

The genes are TRBV2 and TRBJ2-1; D may be TRBD2 (5 bases). CDR1 is SNHLY, CDR2 FYNNEI, per germline. The length of the CDR3 is 11 residues. Trimming cost V 7 bases and J 9 bases, with 10 bases left between them. The CDR3 here is CASTVTIEQFF. CDR3 DNA: TGTGCCAGCACGGTGACTATTGAGCAGTTCTTC.

V and J are TRBV30 and TRBJ1-2; D is uncertain. This CDR3 is 13 amino acids long. Trimming pared 5 bases from V and 2 bases from J, leaving 12 bases between. Germline V gene sequence: CDR1 GTSNPN, CDR2 SVGIG (reference sequence). Written as DNA, the CDR3 is TGTGCCTGGGAAACGGGGTTAAACTATGGCTACACCTTC. Residues: CAWETGLNYGYTF.

The chain links TRBV5-1 to TRBJ1-1; TRBD1 aligns across 9 bases. There are 13 residues in the CDR3. Looked up from germline, CDR1 is SGHRS and CDR2 is YFSETQ. Losses at the gene ends were 0 bases for V and 10 bases for J; bases not matched to a gene: 4. DNA for the CDR3: TGCGCCAGCAGCTTGGGGGGACAGGGATTAGCTTTCTTT. Amino acid sequence: CASSLGGQGLAFF.

The chain is built from TRBV28 and TRBJ1-1; a weak D match, TRBD1 (5 bases). The CDR3 is 14 residues long. Trimming stripped 8 bases from V and 1 base from J, with 14 bases between. Per germline, CDR1 MDHEN and CDR2 SYDVKM. CDR3 amino acids: CASVLWTPNTEAFF. The CDR3 DNA sequence: TGTGCCAGCGTCCTGTGGACACCGAACACTGAAGCTTTCTTT.

The rearrangement links TRBV6-4 to TRBJ2-2; 7 nucleotides align to TRBD2. Germline V CDR1 and CDR2: MRHNA, SNTAGT. With V trimmed by 7 bases and J by 4 bases, 15 bases remained unmatched. The length of the CDR3 is 17 residues. For the CDR3, the DNA is TGTGCCAGCACAATCGCGGCGGGAGAGGGTCGCACCGGGGAGCTGTTTTTT. It encodes CASTIAAGEGRTGELFF.

The chain links TRBV2 to TRBJ1-1; 12 bases match TRBD1. CDR3 length equals 16 residues. CDR1 is SNHLY and CDR2 is FYNNEI in the germline V gene. V lost 6 bases and J lost 8; bases outside the gene matches: 13. The CDR3 loop is CASSMGTGGKKSEAFF. In DNA form, the CDR3 reads TGTGCCAGCAGCATGGGGACAGGGGGCAAGAAATCCGAAGCTTTCTTT.

The chain is built from TRBV3-1 (or the pseudogene TRBV3-2) and TRBJ1-4, with 7 bases identical to TRBD1. Looked up from germline, CDR1 is LGHDT and CDR2 is YNNKEL (reference sequence). V shed 4 bases and J 5 bases; nucleotides not matched to a gene: 4. This CDR3 comprises 14 residues. In DNA, the CDR3 is TGTGCCAGCAGCCCGGACAGGAGCAATGAAAAACTGTTTTTT. This encodes CASSPDRSNEKLFF.

V usage is TRBV7-9 and J usage is TRBJ1-1; D might be TRBD1 (5 bases). Deletions cut 7 bases from V and 0 bases from J, with 12 bases between. The germline CDR1 and CDR2 sequences are SEHNR and FQNEAQ (reference sequence). The CDR3 has 14 amino acids. CDR3 nucleotide sequence: TGTGCCAGCACCCAGGGTCCGATGAACACTGAAGCTTTCTTT. Protein sequence: CASTQGPMNTEAFF.

The table lists this clone with a few counts. The V and J genes are TRBV24-1 and TRBJ2-2; 9 bases agree with TRBD1. CDR1 is KGHDR, CDR2 SFDVKD, per germline. V shed 5 bases and J 6 bases; nucleotides not matched to a gene: 3. The CDR3 covers 14 residues. The CDR3 DNA is TGTGCCACCAGTGGGACAGGGGATGCCGGGGAGCTGTTTTTT. Translation: CATSGTGDAGELFF.

V gene TRBV9 combines with J gene TRBJ2-7; 10 nucleotides agree with TRBD2. The CDR3 has 15 amino acids. Germline CDR1 and CDR2: SGDLS and YYNGEE. With 2 bases clipped from V and 5 bases from J, the junction kept 7 bases outside the gene matches. CDR3 residues: CASSVSSGGGNEQYF. Written as DNA, the CDR3 is TGTGCCAGCAGCGTTTCTAGCGGGGGCGGCAACGAGCAGTACTTC.

The V and J genes are TRBV11-2 and TRBJ2-5; no definite D call. There are 13 residues in the CDR3. Germline CDR1 is SGHAT and CDR2 is FQNNGV. V lost 2 bases and J lost 5, with 9 bases in between. The CDR3 DNA reads as TGTGCCAGCAGCTTATTTCGGTCGGAGACCCAGTACTTC. Encoded protein: CASSLFRSETQYF. The complete variable domain, with remaining parts taken from reference TRBV11-2 and TRBJ2-5, reads EAGVAQSPRYKIIEKRQSVAFWCNPISGHATLYWYQQILGQGPKLLIQFQNNGVVDDSQLPKDRFSAERLKGVDSTLKIQPAKLEDSAVYLCASSLFRSETQYFGPGTRLLVL.

The rearrangement joins TRBV9 to TRBJ2-2; D might be TRBD1 (6 bases). Germline CDR1 SGDLS, CDR2 YYNGEE. Trimming took off 7 bases at V and 0 bases at J, with 10 bases between the two ends. The CDR3 extends over 14 amino acids. The CDR3 loop is CASGAGANTGELFF. CDR3 coding DNA: TGTGCCAGCGGGGCAGGGGCGAACACCGGGGAGCTGTTTTTT.

The CDR3 sequence is CASRQGASSEKLFF. CDR3 DNA sequence: TGTGCCAGCAGACAGGGGGCCTCAAGTGAAAAACTGTTTTTT. This rearrangement joins TRBV6-5 to TRBJ1-4; TRBD1 matches 9 bases. Germline values: CDR1 MNHEY, CDR2 SVGAGI. CDR3 size: 14 residues. V lost 6 bases, J lost 7 bases, and 6 bases stayed unmatched.

This clone was counted at least ten times. The chain carries TRBV2 and TRBJ1-4; possible D gene TRBD1, 5 bases. The V gene's germline CDR1 is SNHLY and CDR2 FYNNEI. The CDR3 runs 15 residues. Trimming removed 6 bases from V and 6 bases from J, with 17 bases in between. The CDR3 reads CASRGLGGKYEKLFF. In DNA, the CDR3 is TGTGCCAGCAGGGGATTGGGGGGGAAGTATGAAAAACTGTTTTTT.

The chain employs TRBV21-1 and TRBJ2-2; TRBD2, as called in the table, went unchecked against the DNA. TRBV21-1 is reported as a pseudogene. There are 19 residues in the CDR3. In DNA, the CDR3 is TGTGCCAGCAGCAAAACGGACCGGAAGGGGACTAGCGGCACCGGGGAGCTGTTTTTT. It yields the protein CASSKTDRKGTSGTGELFF.

The J gene is TRBJ2-3, the V gene TRBV5-1; 8 nucleotides agree with TRBD2. Germline V CDR1 and CDR2: SGHRS, YFSETQ. The trim removed 6 bases at V and 3 bases at J, leaving 12 bases unmatched. The CDR3 is made up of 16 amino acids. The CDR3 coding sequence is TGCGCCAGCACCACTACCGGATTAGCGGGGACAGATACGCAGTATTTT. Translating gives CASTTTGLAGTDTQYF.

J is TRBJ2-5 and V is TRBV27; 11 bases fit TRBD2. CDR1 and CDR2 (germline): MNHEY, SMNVEV (reference sequence). V dropped 4 bases and J dropped 2; count of bases not matched to a gene: 6. The CDR3 runs to 16 residues. CDR3 amino acids: CASSSLLAGAQETQYF. The CDR3 DNA follows: TGTGCCAGCAGTTCCCTACTAGCGGGAGCACAAGAGACCCAGTACTTC.

The rearrangement links TRBV6-5 to TRBJ1-4, with 9 bases matching TRBD1. CDR3 length: 14 residues. V shed 8 bases and J 8 bases; nucleotides not matched to a gene: 9. Germline V CDR1 and CDR2: MNHEY, SVGAGI. The CDR3 here is CASGWDRASEKLFF. CDR3 DNA sequence: TGTGCCAGCGGATGGGACAGGGCCAGCGAAAAACTGTTTTTT.

The rearrangement joins TRBV18 to TRBJ2-7; 9 bases align to TRBD1. This CDR3 has 14 residues. The germline gives CDR1 KGHSH, CDR2 LQKENI. Trimming cost V 5 bases and J 5 bases; bases outside gene matches: 7. The CDR3 loop reads CASSTGTGSNEQYF. Here the CDR3 DNA reads TGTGCCAGCTCAACAGGGACAGGGAGCAACGAGCAGTACTTC.

The J gene is TRBJ2-1, the V gene TRBV6-5; 13 bases map to TRBD2. Germline-derived CDR1 and CDR2 are MNHEY and SVGAGI. The CDR3 totals 15 residues. Trimming cost V 10 bases and J 8 bases; bases outside gene matches: 11. The CDR3 region is CATRLAGGQGDEQFF. The CDR3 DNA is TGTGCCACCCGACTAGCGGGAGGACAGGGCGATGAGCAGTTCTTC.

The CDR3 is CASSEGGTSTDTQYF. The CDR3 DNA sequence: TGTGCCAGCAGTGAAGGCGGGACTAGCACAGATACGCAGTATTTT. This chain joins TRBV6-4 and TRBJ2-3, with D perhaps matching TRBD2 (6 bases). Trimming cost V 3 bases and J 0 bases, with 10 bases left between them. Per germline, CDR1 MRHNA and CDR2 SNTAGT. CDR3 length: 15 residues.

The chain couples TRBV29-1 to TRBJ2-2; D perhaps matches TRBD2 (5 bases). This CDR3 is built from 15 residues. Germline-derived CDR1 and CDR2 are SQVTM and ANQGSEA. V lost 4 bases, J lost 4 bases, and 16 bases lay in between. CDR3 bases: TGCAGCGTTGGCTTGTCCGGACTGCTCACCGGGGAGCTGTTTTTT. It yields the protein CSVGLSGLLTGELFF.

V usage is TRBV29-1 and J usage is TRBJ1-1; tentative D call: TRBD1 (6 bases). The CDR3 covers 13 residues. Trimming cost V 3 bases and J 0 bases, with 8 bases left between them. The germline CDR1 and CDR2 sequences are SQVTM and ANQGSEA. The CDR3 DNA reads as TGCAGCGTTGAGACAGGAGTGAACACTGAAGCTTTCTTT. Translation: CSVETGVNTEAFF.

This clone was seen once. The V and J genes are TRBV2 and TRBJ2-7; 12 nucleotides align to TRBD2. V was pared by 8 bases and J by 0 bases, with 2 bases of the junction left unmatched. This CDR3 has 14 amino acids. Germline loops: CDR1 SNHLY, CDR2 FYNNEI. CDR3 residues: CASVLAGGSYEQYF. The DNA for the CDR3 is TGTGCCAGCGTACTAGCGGGAGGCTCCTACGAGCAGTACTTC.

V usage is TRBV29-1 and J usage is TRBJ1-2; a possible D gene is TRBD1 (5 bases). The CDR3 length is 15 residues. Per germline, CDR1 SQVTM and CDR2 ANQGSEA. Trimming left V 7 bases short and J 3 bases short, with 21 bases between. In DNA, the CDR3 is TGCAGCGCCGGGGGGTCTTCCGGAGGCCACTATGGCTACACCTTC. Amino acid sequence: CSAGGSSGGHYGYTF.